The entry that follows covers one T cell receptor (beta chain) sequence. Its antigen is currently unknown. Generated by immunoSEQ multiplex PCR, the TCRdb table keeps only in-frame clones and is missing some. This repertoire shows fewer than 120,000 clones, 70% to 90% found once; its top ten account for around 3.3%. The sample comes from a study of T cell responses to AZD1222 COVID-19 vaccine. Study-wide points: It was only a handful of AZD1222 recipients who were seropositive at baseline.

CDR1 and CDR2 from the germline V gene are SGHDN and FVKESK. This CDR3 is built from 16 residues. V was clipped by 0 bases and J by 3 bases; unmatched bases: 5. The chain combines TRBV14 with TRBJ2-1, with 7 bases lining up with TRBD2. The input for sequencing was peripheral blood, taken on day 0 of AZD1222 vaccination. This TCR was recovered from an adult in good health. CDR3 coding DNA: TGTGCCAGCAGCCAAGATACCCTAGCGGACTACAATGAGCAGTTCTTC. Its translation: CASSQDTLADYNEQFF.